The rows below give T cell receptor beta chains drawn from one sample of a study of T cell responses to AZD1222 COVID-19 vaccine. The table came from immunoSEQ multiplex PCR; TCRdb's copy has only in-frame clones and leaves some out. The table records under 140,000 clones, 85% to 95% of them present only once. The specimen was peripheral blood, collected 28 days after the second AZD1222 dose. These receptors were collected from an adult who received the AZD1222 COVID-19 vaccine. CDR3s include the opening cysteine and the closing phenylalanine or tryptophan. D genes are given only for firm matches. Clone size is not always given. Where it is, it says once, few, many or a class for expanded clones.

d_gene	v_gene	j_gene	abundance	CDR3aa	CDR3nt
.	TRBV5-1	TRBJ2-5	.	CASRETAEETQYF	TGCGCCAGCAGGGAAACAGCCGAAGAGACCCAGTACTTC
.	TRBV12-3/TRBV12-4	TRBJ1-2	once	CASRTADYGYTF	TGTGCCAGTCGGACCGCAGACTATGGCTACACCTTC
TRBD1	TRBV5-4	TRBJ1-1	.	CASINDRGSRTEAFF	TGTGCCAGCATAAACGACAGGGGGAGCCGTACTGAAGCTTTCTTT
.	TRBV21-1	TRBJ1-1	.	CASSKEGQGNTEAFF	TGTGCCAGCAGCAAAGAGGGACAGGGGAACACTGAAGCTTTCTTT
.	TRBV6-5	TRBJ2-3	once	CASSSIAGFIDTQYF	TGTGCCAGCAGCTCCATCGCGGGATTTATAGATACGCAGTATTTT
TRBD1	TRBV7-2	TRBJ1-2	.	CASSSLPDRVGYGYTF	TGTGCCAGCAGCTCGCTTCCGGACAGGGTGGGCTATGGCTACACCTTC
.	TRBV5-1	TRBJ1-6	.	CASSSRGVYSPLHF	TGCGCCAGCAGTTCCCGGGGGGTTTATTCACCCCTCCACTTT
.	TRBV11-2	TRBJ2-7	.	CASSPSSLGSYEQYF	TGTGCCAGCAGCCCAAGCTCTCTAGGCTCCTACGAGCAGTACTTC
TRBD1	TRBV7-9	TRBJ1-5	.	CASSLAGADRGPNQPQHF	TGTGCCAGCAGCTTAGCGGGCGCGGACAGGGGCCCCAATCAGCCCCAGCATTTT
.	TRBV30	TRBJ2-1	.	CAWTQSTPRDYNEQFF	TGTGCCTGGACGCAGTCAACCCCCAGGGATTACAATGAGCAGTTCTTC
.	TRBV3-1/TRBV3-2	TRBJ2-3	once	CASSPRLARSTDTQYF	TGTGCCAGCAGCCCTCGTTTAGCGCGTTCCACAGATACGCAGTATTTT
TRBD2	TRBV6-5	TRBJ2-1	.	CASAGDEGEQFF	TGTGCCAGCGCGGGAGACGAGGGTGAGCAGTTCTTC
.	TRBV7-2	TRBJ2-3	.	CASSARVAGGAYF	.
TRBD2	TRBV6-6	TRBJ2-1	.	CASSRTRGGYYNEQFF	TGTGCCAGCAGTCGAACCCGGGGGGGATACTACAATGAGCAGTTCTTC
TRBD1	TRBV6-4	TRBJ1-5	.	CASRKTGAGNQPQHF	TGTGCCAGCAGAAAGACAGGGGCTGGCAATCAGCCCCAGCATTTT
TRBD1	TRBV6-1	TRBJ1-2	.	CASSEVGTGGGYTF	TGTGCCAGCAGTGAAGTAGGGACAGGGGGTGGCTACACCTTC
.	TRBV5-1	TRBJ1-3	.	CASTTNSGNTIYF	TGCGCCAGTACGACAAACTCTGGAAACACCATATATTTT
.	TRBV19	TRBJ1-6	.	CASSSGVWSPLHF	TGTGCCAGTAGTAGCGGGGTATGGTCACCCCTCCACTTT